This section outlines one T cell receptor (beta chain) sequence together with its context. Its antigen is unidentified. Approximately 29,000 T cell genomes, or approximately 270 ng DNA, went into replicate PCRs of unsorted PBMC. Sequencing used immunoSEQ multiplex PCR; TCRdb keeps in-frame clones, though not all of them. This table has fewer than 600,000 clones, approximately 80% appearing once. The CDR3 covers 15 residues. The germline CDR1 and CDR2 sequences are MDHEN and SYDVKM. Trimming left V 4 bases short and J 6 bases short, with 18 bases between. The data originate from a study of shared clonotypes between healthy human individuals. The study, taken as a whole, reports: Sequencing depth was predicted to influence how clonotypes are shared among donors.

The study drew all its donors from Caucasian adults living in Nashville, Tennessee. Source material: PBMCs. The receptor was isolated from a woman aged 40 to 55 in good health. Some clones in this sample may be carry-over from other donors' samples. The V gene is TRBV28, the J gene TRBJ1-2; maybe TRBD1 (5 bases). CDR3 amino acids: CASSSTLSGAHGYTF. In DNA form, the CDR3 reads TGTGCCAGCAGTTCAACCCTGTCCGGGGCTCATGGCTACACCTTC.